The following is a T cell receptor beta chain sequence with its context. The data derive from a study of blood T cell repertoires in COVID-19. The wider study: From the United States, Italy and Spain came samples of acute and convalescent COVID-19.

The authors' processing: Counts of nucleated cells, estimated from reference gene primer amplification, were obtained. The method was immunoSEQ multiplex PCR; TCRdb's version includes in-frame clones alone and lacks a portion of them. V, J and clone size reflect that table, while D and trimming were determined from the DNA. The sample comprises about 170,000 clones, 86% of which are singletons, and approximately 6.5% rests with the top ten. Sample: peripheral blood. This receptor was obtained from a woman aged 80 or over in a cohort sampled during active or convalescent COVID-19.

CDR3 in DNA: TGCGCCAGCAGTCCAAGGGGGCGCCGGACCGGGGAGCTGTTTTTT. Translation gives CASSPRGRRTGELFF. The chain carries TRBV10-1 and TRBJ2-2, with TRBD1 matching 7 bases. With V trimmed by 5 bases and J by 5 bases, 8 bases remained unmatched. Per germline, CDR1 WNHNN and CDR2 SYGVQD (reference sequence). This CDR3 region has 15 residues.